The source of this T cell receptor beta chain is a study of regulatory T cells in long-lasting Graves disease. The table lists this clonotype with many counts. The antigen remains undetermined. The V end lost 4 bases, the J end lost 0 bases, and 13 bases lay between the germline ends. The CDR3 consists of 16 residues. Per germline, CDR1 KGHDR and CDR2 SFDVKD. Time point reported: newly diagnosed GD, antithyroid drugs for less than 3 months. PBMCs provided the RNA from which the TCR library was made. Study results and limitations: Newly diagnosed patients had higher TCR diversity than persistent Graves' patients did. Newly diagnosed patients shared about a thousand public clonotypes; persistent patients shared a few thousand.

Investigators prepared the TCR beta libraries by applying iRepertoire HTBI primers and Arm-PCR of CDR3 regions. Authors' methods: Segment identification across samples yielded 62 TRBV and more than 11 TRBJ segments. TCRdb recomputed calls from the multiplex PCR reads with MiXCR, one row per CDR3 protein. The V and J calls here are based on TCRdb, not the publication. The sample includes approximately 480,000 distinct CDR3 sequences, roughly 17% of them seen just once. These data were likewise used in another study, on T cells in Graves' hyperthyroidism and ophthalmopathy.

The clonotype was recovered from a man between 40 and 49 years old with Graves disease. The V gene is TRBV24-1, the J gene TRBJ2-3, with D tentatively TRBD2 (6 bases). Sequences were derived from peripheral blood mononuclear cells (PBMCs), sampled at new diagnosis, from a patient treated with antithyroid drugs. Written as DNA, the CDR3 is TGTGCCACCAGTGAACCGTGGGGGACTAGCACAGATACGCAGTATTTT. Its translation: CATSEPWGTSTDTQYF.